Following are 21 T cell receptor beta chains from one sample sequenced in a study of CD8 T cells in ankylosing spondylitis. Findings and caveats of the study: A motif of eight highly homologous TCR beta variants was seen as apparently characteristic of ankylosing spondylitis blood.

Their target antigens are unknown. TCRdb processed the 5' RACE reads anew with MiXCR; each CDR3 protein has one entry. The sample has 450,000 to 550,000 distinct CDR3 sequences, about 5.4% seen once. Sequencing was performed on blood, either unsorted or a sorted T cell fraction (not recorded which). The source of these receptors is a male donor with ankylosing spondylitis.

The CDR3 DNA is TGTGCCAGCAGGACAGGGCCTTCCTACGAGCAGTACTTC. Translating gives CASRTGPSYEQYF. The rearrangement uses TRBV28 and TRBJ2-7; 7 bases agree with TRBD1. The CDR3 runs 13 residues. Per the germline V gene, CDR1 is MDHEN and CDR2 is SYDVKM. Unmatched junction bases numbered 3, after V lost 6 bases and J lost 1 base.

This clonotype was counted at least ten times. V gene TRBV6-1 combines with J gene TRBJ1-3, with D maybe TRBD1 (5 bases). The CDR3 covers 15 residues. Germline V gives CDR1 MNHNS, CDR2 SASEGT. V lost 8 bases, J lost 4 bases, and 18 bases lay in between. CDR3 nucleotides: TGTGCCAGCCGAAGGGACGCAGGAGGGGGAAACACCATATATTTT. This gives the protein CASRRDAGGGNTIYF.

The rearrangement uses TRBV7-6 and TRBJ2-7, with D perhaps matching TRBD1 or TRBD2 (5 bases each). This CDR3 comprises 14 residues. Trimming took 5 bases from V and 2 from J, leaving 13 bases between them. From germline, CDR1 is SGHVS and CDR2 FNYEAQ. CDR3 sequence reads: CASSQDRDPYEQYF. DNA of the CDR3: TGTGCCAGCAGCCAGGATCGGGACCCCTACGAGCAGTACTTC.

This clonotype appeared many times. V is TRBV7-6 and J is TRBJ2-3; 9 nucleotides match TRBD2. The CDR3 contains 19 residues. Per the germline V gene, CDR1 is SGHVS and CDR2 is FNYEAQ. The junction had 18 bases not matched to a gene; V was cut back by 2 bases and J by 6 bases. The CDR3 loop is CASSLPTSGSVEMLDTQYF. In nucleotides, the CDR3 is TGTGCCAGCAGCTTACCAACTAGCGGGTCGGTCGAAATGTTGGATACGCAGTATTTT.

The rearrangement joins TRBV7-2 to TRBJ2-3; possibly TRBD2 for D (6 bases). The CDR3 extends over 15 amino acids. The germline V gene has CDR1 SGHTA and CDR2 FQGNSA. Trimming removed 5 bases from V and 7 bases from J, with 19 bases in between. The CDR3 coding sequence is TGTGCCAGCAGCCAGGATGGTCAGGGAGGATATACGCAGTATTTT. This encodes CASSQDGQGGYTQYF. The variable domain in full, with the rest retrieved from reference TRBV7-2 and TRBJ2-3, is GAGVSQSPSNKVTEKGKDVELRCDPISGHTALYWYRQSLGQGLEFLIYFQGNSAPDKSGLPSDRFSAERTGGSVSTLTIQRTQQEDSAVYLCASSQDGQGGYTQYFGPGTRLTVL.

This clonotype was observed a few times. V gene TRBV7-2 combines with J gene TRBJ2-2, with D perhaps TRBD1 (7 bases). The CDR3 has 14 amino acids. The V end lost 4 bases, the J end lost 6 bases, and 12 bases lay between the germline ends. Germline V gene sequence: CDR1 SGHTA, CDR2 FQGNSA. The DNA of the CDR3 is TGTGCCAGCAGCTACACAGGGGAGGCCGGGGAGCTGTTTTTT. Its translation is CASSYTGEAGELFF.

On this clonotype itself: Since no conserved phenylalanine or tryptophan closes the CDR3, a read error is the likely cause. The rearrangement joins TRBV27 to TRBJ1-1; a possible D gene is TRBD1 (5 bases). The V gene's germline CDR1 is MNHEY and CDR2 SMNVEV (reference sequence). The CDR3 has 17 residues. Trimming removed 5 bases from V and 1 base from J, with 20 bases in between. The CDR3 region has the DNA TGTGCCAGCAGTCGCCGGGACCGCCAAACCCCGAACACTGAAGCTTTCCTT. Translating gives CASSRRDRQTPNTEAFL.

Many counts were recorded for this clonotype. This chain connects TRBV29-1 to TRBJ2-1; a possible D gene is TRBD1 (6 bases). Germline V gene sequence: CDR1 SQVTM, CDR2 ANQGSEA. The CDR3 contains 15 residues. V was shortened by 3 bases and J by 1 base, with 13 bases between the two germline ends. The CDR3 loop is CSVEGVRGSYNEQFF. The CDR3 region has the DNA TGCAGCGTTGAGGGGGTGAGGGGGTCCTACAATGAGCAGTTCTTC.

This clonotype appeared many times. The chain recombines TRBV12-3 or TRBV12-4 with TRBJ2-7; TRBD2 matches 8 bases. The CDR3 runs 14 residues. Trimming removed 6 bases from V and 3 bases from J; junction bases left unmatched: 7. The CDR3 reads CASRAGETHYEQYF. The CDR3 DNA sequence: TGTGCCAGCAGAGCGGGGGAGACCCACTACGAGCAGTACTTC.

This clonotype was seen many times. V usage is TRBV7-2 and J usage is TRBJ1-2; D unclear. Germline V lookup: CDR1 SGHTA, CDR2 FQGNSA. CDR3 size: 14 residues. V was cut by 3 bases and J by 8 bases, with 16 bases left in between. For the CDR3, the DNA is TGTGCCAGCAGCTTTAGGCGTGCCTCGGAGGGCTACACCTTC. Translating it yields CASSFRRASEGYTF.

This clonotype was counted a few times. This chain links TRBV7-9 with TRBJ2-5; D unclear. Germline CDR1 is SEHNR and CDR2 is FQNEAQ (reference sequence). The CDR3 length is 15 residues. V lost 4 bases, J lost 0 bases, and 12 bases lay in between. DNA for the CDR3: TGTGCCAGCAGCTCCCCGGACGGGTACCAAGAGACCCAGTACTTC. Encoded protein: CASSSPDGYQETQYF.

This clonotype came up many times. The V gene is TRBV12-3 or TRBV12-4, the J gene TRBJ2-7; D unclear. Trimming removed 5 bases at V and 7 bases at J, with 18 bases between. The CDR3 runs 14 residues. For the CDR3, the DNA is TGTGCCAGCAGTATGGGATCGTACGCGGTAGAGCAGTACTTC. It encodes CASSMGSYAVEQYF.

This clonotype was detected ten times or more. The chain couples TRBV7-9 to TRBJ2-3; D might be TRBD1 or TRBD2, each matching 5 bases. This CDR3 is built from 15 residues. Germline values: CDR1 SEHNR, CDR2 FQNEAQ (reference sequence). The V end lost 4 bases, the J end lost 5 bases, and 16 bases lay between the germline ends. CDR3 region: CASSWDRSLGDTQYF. The CDR3 nucleotides are TGTGCCAGCAGCTGGGACCGGTCCCTGGGAGATACGCAGTATTTT.

The rearrangement uses TRBV7-9 and TRBJ2-1; D perhaps matches TRBD2 (6 bases). CDR3 size: 16 residues. Trimming shortened V by 5 bases and J by 4 bases, and 18 bases separated the two germline ends. Per the germline V gene, CDR1 is SEHNR and CDR2 is FQNEAQ (reference sequence). CDR3 protein: CASSPGWSGPYNEQFF. In nucleotides, the CDR3 is TGTGCCAGCAGCCCCGGTTGGAGCGGGCCATACAATGAGCAGTTCTTC.

This clonotype was found once. This sequence may be a read error, since a much larger clone differs from it by one base. The chain links TRBV5-1 to TRBJ1-1; D is undetermined. Trimming left V 0 bases short and J 4 bases short, with 7 bases between. The CDR3 loop spans 13 amino acids. Looked up from germline, CDR1 is SGHRS and CDR2 is YFSETQ. In DNA form, the CDR3 reads TGCGCCAGCAGCTTGGATGCGTGCACTGAAGCTTTCTTT. This translates into CASSLDACTEAFF.

This clonotype was found many times. This chain joins TRBV7-9 and TRBJ2-3; no clear D. The germline V gene has CDR1 SEHNR and CDR2 FQNEAQ (reference sequence). The V gene lost 4 bases and the J gene lost 3 bases, with 5 bases spanning the gap. The CDR3 is 12 residues long. The CDR3 loop reads CASSWGTDTQYF. DNA for the CDR3: TGTGCCAGCAGCTGGGGTACAGATACGCAGTATTTT.

This clonotype was seen at least ten times. The rearrangement joins TRBV20-1 to TRBJ1-3; TRBD1 might be the D (5 bases). V lost 0 bases to trimming and J lost 0 bases, with 9 bases between them. The germline V gene encodes CDR1 DFQATT and CDR2 SNEGSKA (reference sequence). The CDR3 totals 15 residues. The CDR3 region is CSARDRVRSGNTIYF. In nucleotides, the CDR3 is TGCAGTGCTAGAGACAGGGTGCGCTCTGGAAACACCATATATTTT.

There are many counts of this clonotype. The J gene is TRBJ2-1, the V gene TRBV5-1; TRBD2 is a possible D gene (5 bases). Germline values: CDR1 SGHRS, CDR2 YFSETQ. Trimming left V 0 bases short and J 0 bases short, with 10 bases between. This CDR3 spans 16 amino acids. This chain's CDR3 is CASSLGIGSSYNEQFF. CDR3 DNA: TGCGCCAGCAGCTTGGGCATAGGGAGCTCCTACAATGAGCAGTTCTTC.

This clonotype was observed many times. The V gene is TRBV7-2, the J gene TRBJ2-1, with 7 bases aligning to TRBD1. There are 16 residues in the CDR3. With V trimmed by 1 base and J by 4 bases, 7 bases remained unmatched. Germline V gives CDR1 SGHTA, CDR2 FQGNSA. The DNA for the CDR3 is TGTGCCAGCAGCTTAGGGTACGGGACAGTGTACAATGAGCAGTTCTTC. This sequence encodes CASSLGYGTVYNEQFF. Full variable domain (rest looked up from reference TRBV7-2 and TRBJ2-1): GAGVSQSPSNKVTEKGKDVELRCDPISGHTALYWYRQSLGQGLEFLIYFQGNSAPDKSGLPSDRFSAERTGGSVSTLTIQRTQQEDSAVYLCASSLGYGTVYNEQFFGPGTRLTVL.

The table lists this clonotype with many counts. The chain carries TRBV20-1 and TRBJ2-3; 9 bases fit TRBD1. Unmatched junction bases numbered 5, after V lost 0 bases and J lost 1 base. The CDR3 sequence is 16 residues long. The V gene's germline CDR1 is DFQATT and CDR2 SNEGSKA (reference sequence). The CDR3 protein is CSARDTWTGGTDTQYF. In nucleotides, the CDR3 is TGCAGTGCTAGAGACACATGGACAGGGGGCACAGATACGCAGTATTTT.

In its sample, this clonotype was seen many times. V is TRBV20-1 and J is TRBJ2-1, with D possibly being TRBD2 (6 bases). The CDR3 length is 13 residues. Germline CDR1 reads DFQATT; CDR2 reads SNEGSKA (reference sequence). With 4 bases removed from V and 8 bases from J, the gap between germline ends came to 15 bases. The CDR3 sequence is CSATRLDRDEQFF. CDR3 nucleotide sequence: TGCAGTGCTACGAGACTAGATCGGGATGAGCAGTTCTTC.